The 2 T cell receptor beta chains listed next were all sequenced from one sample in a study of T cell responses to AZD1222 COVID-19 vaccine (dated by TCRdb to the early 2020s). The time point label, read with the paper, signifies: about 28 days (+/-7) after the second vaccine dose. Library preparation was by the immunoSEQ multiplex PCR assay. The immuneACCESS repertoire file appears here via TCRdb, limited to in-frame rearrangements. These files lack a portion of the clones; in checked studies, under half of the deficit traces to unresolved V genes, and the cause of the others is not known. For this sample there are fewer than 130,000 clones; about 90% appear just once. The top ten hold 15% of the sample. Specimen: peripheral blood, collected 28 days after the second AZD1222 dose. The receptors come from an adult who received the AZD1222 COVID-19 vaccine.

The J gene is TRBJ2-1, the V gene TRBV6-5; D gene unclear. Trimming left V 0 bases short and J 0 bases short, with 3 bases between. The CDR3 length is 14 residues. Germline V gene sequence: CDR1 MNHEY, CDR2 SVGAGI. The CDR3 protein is CASSYSSSYNEQFF. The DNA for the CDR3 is TGTGCCAGCAGTTACTCTTCCTCCTACAATGAGCAGTTCTTC.

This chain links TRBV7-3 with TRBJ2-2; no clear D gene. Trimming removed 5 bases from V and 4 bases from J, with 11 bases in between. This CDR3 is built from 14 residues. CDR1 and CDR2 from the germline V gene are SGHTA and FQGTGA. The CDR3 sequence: CASSPTSGTGELFF. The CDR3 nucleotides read TGTGCCAGCAGCCCGACCTCAGGCACCGGGGAGCTGTTTTTT. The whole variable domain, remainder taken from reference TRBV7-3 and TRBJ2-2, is GAGVSQTPSNKVTEKGKYVELRCDPISGHTALYWYRQSLGQGPEFLIYFQGTGAADDSGLPNDRFFAVRPEGSVSTLKIQRTERGDSAVYLCASSPTSGTGELFFGEGSRLTVL.